This T cell receptor beta chain was obtained from a study of T cells after yellow fever vaccination. Study information: Low-cell-number fractions were prepared with SMART-Seq v4 Ultra Low Input.

This clonotype was seen a few times. Its antigen is unknown. Overall study findings and caveats: Weaker, the secondary response had a peak occurring faster, on day 5 versus 15. Re-detected after boosting: most primary clones, 96% of CD4 and roughly 88% of CD8.

Germline V gene lookup returns CDR1 MGHDK and CDR2 SYGVNS. V was shortened by 1 base and J by 8 bases, with 8 bases between the two germline ends. CDR3 size: 13 residues. 5'RACE template switching generated TCR cDNA, adding a universal primer site and UMIs. TCRdb used MiXCR to reprocess the 5' RACE reads, holding one entry per CDR3 protein. The sample includes just under 600,000 distinct CDR3 sequences, roughly 14% seen only once; the top ten take about an eighth. Sequencing used PBMCs, obtained on the day of the yellow fever booster vaccination. The receptor comes from a man aged 30-40 years who received the YFV17D yellow fever vaccine. The chain combines TRBV25-1 with TRBJ1-4; no reliable D call. The CDR3 is CASSESGNEKLFF. CDR3 sequence (DNA): TGTGCCAGCAGTGAATCGGGGAACGAAAAACTGTTTTTT.